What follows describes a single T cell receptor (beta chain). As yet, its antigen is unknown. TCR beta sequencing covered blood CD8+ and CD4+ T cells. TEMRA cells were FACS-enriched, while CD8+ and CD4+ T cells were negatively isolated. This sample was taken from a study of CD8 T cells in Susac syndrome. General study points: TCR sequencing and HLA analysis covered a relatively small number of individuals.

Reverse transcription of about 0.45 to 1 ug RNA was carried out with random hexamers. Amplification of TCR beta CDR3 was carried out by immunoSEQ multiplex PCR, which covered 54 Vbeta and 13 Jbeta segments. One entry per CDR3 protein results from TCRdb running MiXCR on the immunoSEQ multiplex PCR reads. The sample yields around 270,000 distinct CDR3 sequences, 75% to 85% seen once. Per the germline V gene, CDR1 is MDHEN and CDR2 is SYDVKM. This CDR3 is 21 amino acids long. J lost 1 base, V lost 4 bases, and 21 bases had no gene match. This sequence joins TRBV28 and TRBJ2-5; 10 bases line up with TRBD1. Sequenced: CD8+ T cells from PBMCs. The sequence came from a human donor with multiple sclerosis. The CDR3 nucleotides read TGTGCCAGCAGTTCCCCTCGGGACAGGGGCCGCACCTCCCCACCCCAAGAGACCCAGTACTTC. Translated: CASSSPRDRGRTSPPQETQYF.